One sample yielded the 3 T cell receptor beta chains listed below, sequenced in a study of T cell responses to AZD1222 COVID-19 vaccine. This table comes from immunoSEQ multiplex PCR, and its TCRdb copy is limited to in-frame clones, with some not included. The sample holds 120,000 or so clones, 92% seen once. The sequencing here drew on peripheral blood, taken on day 0 of AZD1222 vaccination. These receptors came from an adult in good health.

This rearrangement joins TRBV6-5 to TRBJ1-4, with 8 nucleotides matching TRBD1. The CDR3 contains 14 residues. The junction had 9 bases not matched to a gene; V was cut back by 7 bases and J by 8 bases. Germline V gene lookup returns CDR1 MNHEY and CDR2 SVGAGI. CDR3 residues: CASTVTGVGEKLFF. The CDR3 nucleotides are TGTGCCAGCACTGTGACAGGGGTAGGGGAAAAACTGTTTTTT.

V gene TRBV28 combines with J gene TRBJ2-7; 9 bases are a match to TRBD2. The junction had 7 bases not matched to a gene; V was cut back by 5 bases and J by 5 bases. The CDR3 runs to 14 residues. Germline CDR1 is MDHEN and CDR2 is SYDVKM. CDR3 sequence reads: CASSNSGSGDEQYF. The CDR3 DNA sequence: TGTGCCAGCAGTAATAGCGGGAGTGGCGACGAGCAGTACTTC.

The V gene is TRBV28, the J gene TRBJ1-1; D gene unclear. Germline assignment: CDR1 MDHEN and CDR2 SYDVKM. CDR3 length: 13 residues. Trimming removed 7 bases at V and 7 bases at J, with 16 bases between. Here the CDR3 DNA reads TGTGCCAGCATTACGGCGTCTGGCGTTGAAGCTTTCTTT. It codes for CASITASGVEAFF.